A selection of T cell receptor beta chains follows, all from one sample in a study of blood T cells in healthy people across ages. MiXCR was run by TCRdb on the 5' RACE reads, yielding one entry per CDR3 protein. This table has around 2 million distinct CDR3 sequences, 39% appearing once. The specimen sequenced was blood. Source of these receptors: a human donor in good health. CDR3s include the opening cysteine and the closing phenylalanine or tryptophan. The D gene is left open where the match is weak. A row's size may be missing; if present it is once, few, many or a size class.

>-|few|TRBV13|TRBJ1-5
TGTGCCAGCAGCTTAAAGGACAGCTATAGCAATCAGCCCCAGCATTTT
CASSLKDSYSNQPQHF
>-|-|TRBV6-5|TRBJ1-4
TGTGCCAGCCGTCAGTATGAAAAACTGTTTTTT
CASRQYEKLFF
>-|few|TRBV27|TRBJ2-3
TGTGCCAGCTCCGCCCCCCCAGGCACAGATACGCAGTATTTT
CASSAPPGTDTQYF
>-|many|TRBV7-2|TRBJ2-5
TGTGCCAGCAGCTCCTGGTCCCGGGGTGATCTAGAGACCCAGTACTTC
CASSSWSRGDLETQYF
>-|-|TRBV3-1|TRBJ2-7
TGTGCCAGCAGCCCTAACTCTGGAGGGATTGTCTACGAGCAGTACTTC
CASSPNSGGIVYEQYF
>TRBD2|-|TRBV4-3|TRBJ2-3
TGCGCCAGCAGCCAAGAATTGACTAGCGGGCGCACAGATACGCAGTATTTT
CASSQELTSGRTDTQYF
>TRBD1|-|TRBV6-2/TRBV6-3|TRBJ1-4
TGTGCCAGCAGACCGGACAGGTACTTCAATGAAAAACTGTTTTTT
CASRPDRYFNEKLFF
>-|-|TRBV20-1|TRBJ2-1
TGCAGTGCCAGCCCGAGGCCGCGTTCAATCTACAATGAGCAGTTCTTC
CSASPRPRSIYNEQFF
>-|-|TRBV20-1|TRBJ2-3
TGCAGTGCTAGGAGTTGGCGGATGTGGACAGATACGCAGTATTTT
CSARSWRMWTDTQYF
>TRBD1|once|TRBV20-1|TRBJ1-1
TGCAGTGCGCCCAGACAGGGAATTGCTGAAGCTTTCTTT
CSAPRQGIAEAFF
>TRBD2|many|TRBV9|TRBJ2-5
TGTGCCAGCAGCGTAGTAGCGGGGGGGCGAGAGACCCAGTACTTC
CASSVVAGGRETQYF
>-|-|TRBV20-1|TRBJ2-1
TGCAGTGCTAGAGGCGACAGAGCTAGCTCCTACAATGAGCAGTTCTTC
CSARGDRASSYNEQFF
>TRBD2|-|TRBV7-2|TRBJ2-3
TGTGCCAGCAGCAGAGGACTAGCGATCACAGATACGCAGTATTTT
CASSRGLAITDTQYF
>TRBD1|-|TRBV20-1|TRBJ2-7
TGCAGTGCTACGTTACAGGGGATTACCTACGAGCAGTACTTC
CSATLQGITYEQYF
>TRBD1|few|TRBV29-1|TRBJ2-1
TGCAGCGTCCCACAGGGGGCGGACTACAATGAGCAGTTCTTC
CSVPQGADYNEQFF
>TRBD2|-|TRBV7-2|TRBJ2-1
TGTGCCAGCAGCGGAGGGACTAGCGTTGAGCAGTTCTTC
CASSGGTSVEQFF
>-|few|TRBV11-3|TRBJ2-7
TGTGCCAGCAGCTCGCCTCTTTTCATCTACGAGCAGTACTTC
CASSSPLFIYEQYF
>-|-|TRBV29-1|TRBJ2-1
TGCAGCTCCTTATTGACTGGGGGCACTGAGCAGTTCTTC
CSSLLTGGTEQFF